This entry concerns a single TCR beta chain. This record comes from a study of cytomegalovirus exposure and HLA in healthy donors. For the study at large: HLA-typed donors were the source of approximately 88 million unique TCRs held in an early data release.

Researchers ran the PCR with 60 Vbeta and 13 Jbeta primers. Assay: immunoSEQ multiplex PCR; the TCRdb copy retains only in-frame clones and omits some. This sample has roughly 99,000 clones; around 78% occur once, and the top ten carry 7.8%. The clonotype originates from a man aged 25 to 40 in good health and CMV-seronegative. Source material: PBMCs.

The DNA of the CDR3 is TGTGCCAGCAGTTCACCTAGCGGGGGTGACTTCTCCTACGAGCAGTACTTC. This codes for CASSSPSGGDFSYEQYF. The chain couples TRBV6-7 to TRBJ2-7; 10 positions match TRBD2. TRBV6-7 is flagged as an ORF with uncertain function. The V and J ends lost 4 bases and 0 bases, in that order; junction bases with no gene match: 9. CDR3 size: 17 residues.